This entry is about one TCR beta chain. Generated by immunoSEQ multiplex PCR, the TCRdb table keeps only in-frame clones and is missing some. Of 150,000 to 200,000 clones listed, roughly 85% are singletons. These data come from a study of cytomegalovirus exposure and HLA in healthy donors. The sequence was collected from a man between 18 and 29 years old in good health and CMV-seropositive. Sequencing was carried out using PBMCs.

The CDR3 DNA sequence: TGTGCCAGTAGTAAGGCGGACAGCTACGAGCAGTACTTC. Protein sequence: CASSKADSYEQYF. The chain links TRBV19 to TRBJ2-7, with TRBD1 as a possible D gene (6 bases). The CDR3 spans 13 residues. Per germline, CDR1 LNHDA and CDR2 SQIVND (reference sequence). Trimming removed 4 bases from V and 3 bases from J, with 10 bases in between.